This TCR beta chain stems from a study of T cell responses to AZD1222 COVID-19 vaccine. Regarding the study as a whole: All repertoire sampling was performed exclusively after the peak T cell response. Breadth and depth of Spike-specific TCRs rose after two AZD1222 doses. A mostly white British donor set with more females was recruited, and clonal diversity was possibly underestimated. Seropositive status at baseline applied to only five to seven AZD1222 recipients.

TCRdb keeps only in-frame clones here, not all; method: immunoSEQ multiplex PCR. In the table there are 100,000 to 150,000 clones, 75% to 90% of which are singletons. Trimming cost V 2 bases and J 5 bases, with 13 bases left between them. CDR3 length: 14 residues. Germline-derived CDR1 and CDR2 are SEHNR and FQNEAQ (reference sequence). On this clone: Its antigen is not identified.

The source was peripheral blood, collected on day 0 of AZD1222 vaccination. The sequence derives from an adult in good health. J is TRBJ2-7 and V is TRBV7-9; maybe TRBD1 (5 bases). DNA for the CDR3: TGTGCCAGCAGCTTAACAGGACCCATGGACGAGCAGTACTTC. Translating it yields CASSLTGPMDEQYF.